Each of the 14 T cell receptor beta chains below was sequenced from the same sample in a study of cytomegalovirus exposure and HLA in healthy donors (dated by TCRdb to 2017 to 2019). Preparation of the library involved the immunoSEQ multiplex PCR assay. TCRdb mirrors the immuneACCESS table, restricted to in-frame sequences. Some clones are absent from its copies; in checked studies, under half trace to an unresolved V gene, and the reason for the others is unknown. The sample records about 83,000 clones, 95% to 97% of which are singletons. Clones ranked in the top ten supply about 1.3% of the sample. Sequences were obtained from PBMCs. The source of these receptors is a woman aged 18-29 years in good health and CMV-seronegative.

The CDR3 reads CASSKGNTIYF. DNA for the CDR3: TGTGCCAGCAGCAAAGGAAACACCATATATTTT. V is TRBV27 and J is TRBJ1-3; D not resolved. Trimming stripped 6 bases from V and 4 bases from J, with 4 bases between. Per the germline V gene, CDR1 is MNHEY and CDR2 is SMNVEV (reference sequence). The CDR3 totals 11 residues.

The V and J genes are TRBV19 and TRBJ2-5, with 10 bases lining up with TRBD1. CDR3 size: 16 residues. Germline V CDR1 and CDR2: LNHDA, SQIVND (reference sequence). The V and J ends lost 4 bases and 4 bases, in that order; junction bases with no gene match: 9. The CDR3: CASSTGQGGFRETQYF. In nucleotides, the CDR3 is TGTGCCAGTAGTACTGGACAGGGGGGTTTTCGAGAGACCCAGTACTTC.

This sequence joins TRBV2 and TRBJ2-4; D unclear. The germline V gene encodes CDR1 SNHLY and CDR2 FYNNEI. The CDR3 length is 11 residues. V lost 7 bases and J 3 bases, leaving 4 bases between the germline ends. The CDR3 spells CASNIKNIQYF. The DNA for the CDR3 is TGTGCCAGCAATATCAAAAACATTCAGTACTTC.

CDR3 nucleotide sequence: TGCGCCAGCAGCTTGTTTCGGACAGGGGAGGCTTTCTTT. This gives the protein CASSLFRTGEAFF. The rearrangement uses TRBV5-1 and TRBJ1-1; 9 bases align to TRBD1. CDR1 and CDR2 from the germline V gene are SGHRS and YFSETQ. The ends lost 1 base at V and 11 bases at J; junction bases unmatched: 6. This CDR3 has 13 amino acids.

The rearrangement uses TRBV5-4 and TRBJ2-7; tentative D call: TRBD2 (6 bases). This CDR3 has 14 amino acids. Trimming stripped 4 bases from V and 5 bases from J, with 16 bases between. Germline CDR1 is SGHNT and CDR2 is YYREEE (reference sequence). CDR3: CASSRDGSPNEQYF. DNA of the CDR3: TGTGCCAGCAGCCGGGACGGGAGCCCCAACGAGCAGTACTTC.

The J gene is TRBJ2-5, the V gene TRBV6-1; 10 nucleotides match TRBD2. The CDR3 totals 18 residues. The germline V gene encodes CDR1 MNHNS and CDR2 SASEGT. V shed 1 base, J shed 0 bases, and the junction held 8 bases outside the gene matches. The CDR3 here is CASSEGLSGRRDQETQYF. The CDR3 DNA follows: TGTGCCAGCAGTGAAGGCCTTAGCGGGAGGAGGGACCAAGAGACCCAGTACTTC.

The V call is TRBV9, the J call TRBJ1-2; 11 nucleotides line up with TRBD1. V gave up 4 bases and J gave up 3 bases; unmatched junction bases: 5. CDR3 length: 15 amino acids. Germline V gene data show CDR1 as SGDLS and CDR2 as YYNGEE. The CDR3 protein is CASSPRTGGHYGYTF. The CDR3 DNA follows: TGTGCCAGCAGCCCCCGGACAGGGGGCCACTATGGCTACACCTTC.

The rearrangement links TRBV5-6 to TRBJ1-3; D remains ambiguous. In germline, CDR1 is SGHDT, CDR2 YYEEEE. The CDR3 length is 13 residues. V was clipped by 3 bases and J by 6 bases, with 10 bases between them. Here the CDR3 reads CASSWRSINTIYF. The CDR3 nucleotides read TGTGCCAGCAGCTGGAGGTCCATAAACACCATATATTTT.

About this clone itself: One end of the junction fails to match germline, which may point to a read error. The rearrangement joins TRBV7-6 to TRBJ2-1, with D tentatively TRBD1 (5 bases). CDR3 size: 12 residues. CDR1 SGHVS and CDR2 FNYEAQ come from the germline V gene. CDR3 region: CASSLDRYEQFF. CDR3 in DNA: TGTGCCAGCAGTTTAGACAGATATGAGCAGTTCTTC.

V gene TRBV30 combines with J gene TRBJ2-5; 8 bases fit TRBD1. The germline CDR1 and CDR2 sequences are GTSNPN and SVGIG (reference sequence). CDR3 length equals 13 residues. The V segment lost 8 bases and the J segment 4 bases; nucleotides outside the gene matches: 9. CDR3 DNA sequence: TGTGCCGCTCAGGGGGCACTGGGAGAGACCCAGTACTTC. The encoded protein is CAAQGALGETQYF. Looking up the rest from reference TRBV30 and TRBJ2-5 gives the full variable domain: SQTIHQWPATLVQPVGSPLSLECTVEGTSNPNLYWYRQAAGRGLQLLFYSVGIGQISSEVPQNLSASRPQDRQFILSSKKLLLSDSGFYLCAAQGALGETQYFGPGTRLLVL.

The rearrangement joins TRBV5-1 to TRBJ1-2; D remains ambiguous. The CDR3 sequence is 12 residues long. In germline, CDR1 is SGHRS, CDR2 YFSETQ. V lost 7 bases, J lost 0 bases, and 7 bases lay in between. The CDR3 nucleotides read TGCGCCAGCTCCCCGGCTAACTATGGCTACACCTTC. Translating it yields CASSPANYGYTF.

This rearrangement joins TRBV27 to TRBJ2-1; 8 bases are shared with TRBD2. J gave up 4 bases and V 2 bases, and 16 bases lay outside the gene matches. The CDR3 length is 19 residues. Germline loops: CDR1 MNHEY, CDR2 SMNVEV (reference sequence). CDR3 protein: CASSLPRKLPGLGYNEQFF. The CDR3 DNA reads as TGTGCCAGCAGTTTACCCAGAAAATTACCGGGACTAGGGTACAATGAGCAGTTCTTC.

V usage is TRBV6-5 and J usage is TRBJ1-5, with no clear D. Between the trimmed V and J ends, which lost 6 bases and 3 bases, there was a span of 15 bases. Germline loops: CDR1 MNHEY, CDR2 SVGAGI. This CDR3 contains 15 residues. CDR3: CASSPGRGINQPQHF. The DNA for the CDR3 is TGTGCCAGCAGCCCAGGACGGGGAATCAATCAGCCCCAGCATTTT.

The genes are TRBV27 and TRBJ2-1, with 8 bases that match TRBD2. The CDR3 is made up of 19 amino acids. After removal of 10 bases from V and 10 bases from J, the junction contained 30 bases not matched to a gene. Germline V gives CDR1 MNHEY, CDR2 SMNVEV (reference sequence). The CDR3: CATQSWGNVGRALGREQFF. The CDR3 nucleotides are TGTGCCACCCAATCATGGGGGAACGTCGGGAGGGCCTTGGGTAGGGAGCAGTTCTTC.